A single sample gave rise to the 14 T cell receptor beta chains below, sequenced in a study of cytotoxic CD8 clonotypes in ibrutinib-treated CLL (dated by TCRdb to 2020 to 2022). Receptors were amplified or captured by the immunoSEQ multiplex PCR assay. TCRdb stores this immuneACCESS table with in-frame sequences only. Part of the clones is absent; in the studies checked, under half of the shortfall reflects unresolved V genes, and no reason is known for the rest. The sample contains 43,000 or so clones, approximately 65% of them found a single time. The leading ten clones occupy about 22% of the sample. The time point label for this specimen denotes: roughly 2 years on ibrutinib. The specimen comprised PBMCs, sampled after 24 months of ibrutinib treatment. The receptors here all came from a human donor with chronic lymphocytic leukemia.

V usage is TRBV2 and J usage is TRBJ2-3, with 8 bases lining up with TRBD2. Germline V gene lookup returns CDR1 SNHLY and CDR2 FYNNEI. The CDR3 loop spans 16 amino acids. The junction had 8 bases not matched to a gene; V was cut back by 2 bases and J by 4 bases. Here the CDR3 DNA reads TGTGCCAGCAGTGAACCGGGACTAGTTTCCCCAGATACGCAGTATTTT. Protein: CASSEPGLVSPDTQYF.

This clone occurred a few times. J is TRBJ1-1 and V is TRBV4-2; perhaps TRBD1 as D (5 bases). Looked up from germline, CDR1 is LGHNA and CDR2 is YNFKEQ. The V gene lost 0 bases and the J gene lost 9 bases, with 17 bases spanning the gap. The length of the CDR3 is 15 residues. DNA of the CDR3: TGTGCCAGCAGCCAAGAGGAAGGGGCGCAGACGAAAGCTTTCTTT. It yields the protein CASSQEEGAQTKAFF.

Turning to this clone: It may be a read error: a sequence one base away is much more abundant. V is TRBV9 and J is TRBJ1-1; D possibly corresponds to TRBD1 (5 bases). Germline V gene data show CDR1 as SGDLS and CDR2 as YYNGEE. V lost 0 bases and J 6 bases, leaving 12 bases between the germline ends. CDR3 length equals 14 residues. In DNA, the CDR3 is TGTGCCAGCAGCGTAGATGGGGGAGGGGCTGAAGCTTTCTTT. Residues: CASSVDGGGAEAFF.

This clone has a single count. This rearrangement joins TRBV18 to TRBJ2-3; tentative D call: TRBD2 (6 bases). V lost 0 bases and J 7 bases, leaving 11 bases between the germline ends. Germline lookup yields CDR1 KGHSH and CDR2 LQKENI. The CDR3 loop spans 14 amino acids. The CDR3 coding sequence is TGTGCCAGCTCACCACCCCTCGGGGGATATACGCAGTATTTT. Protein sequence: CASSPPLGGYTQYF.

This sequence joins TRBV30 and TRBJ1-5; a weak D match, TRBD1 (5 bases). The CDR3 runs to 12 residues. With 4 bases removed from V and 5 bases from J, the gap between germline ends came to 9 bases. Per the germline V gene, CDR1 is GTSNPN and CDR2 is SVGIG (reference sequence). CDR3 amino acids: CAWKGTDQPQHF. The DNA for the CDR3 is TGTGCCTGGAAGGGGACCGATCAGCCCCAGCATTTT.

J is TRBJ1-5 and V is TRBV6-1; D is unresolved. The CDR3 is 14 residues long. Germline CDR1 and CDR2: MNHNS and SASEGT. The V end lost 3 bases, the J end lost 5 bases, and 11 bases lay between the germline ends. The CDR3 DNA sequence: TGTGCCAGCAGTGACAGGTCGAGGTATCAGCCCCAGCATTTT. Protein: CASSDRSRYQPQHF.

This clone turned up a few times. The chain recombines TRBV29-1 with TRBJ2-1; D remains ambiguous. V was cut by 3 bases and J by 5 bases, with 11 bases left in between. CDR1 is SQVTM and CDR2 is ANQGSEA in the germline V gene. The CDR3 totals 13 residues. Here the CDR3 DNA reads TGCAGCGTTGATATGGGGTTGGACAATGAGCAGTTCTTC. Its protein is CSVDMGLDNEQFF.

The V call is TRBV5-5, the J call TRBJ2-7; the match to TRBD1 covers 9 bases. V lost 2 bases to trimming and J lost 4 bases; unmatched junction nucleotides: 4. The CDR3 is made up of 14 amino acids. CDR1 is SGHKS, CDR2 YYEKEE, per germline (reference sequence). For the CDR3, the DNA is TGTGCCAGCAGCTTTGGGACAGGGCCTTACGAGCAGTACTTC. Translated: CASSFGTGPYEQYF.

V usage is TRBV30 and J usage is TRBJ2-1; 7 bases are shared with TRBD1. J lost 7 bases, V lost 3 bases, and 9 bases had no gene match. The CDR3 covers 14 residues. The germline V gene encodes CDR1 GTSNPN and CDR2 SVGIG (reference sequence). Written as DNA, the CDR3 is TGTGCCTGGAGCAAACAGGGGTGGCGGAATGAGCAGTTCTTC. Its translation: CAWSKQGWRNEQFF.

The J gene is TRBJ2-6, the V gene TRBV11-2; D might be TRBD2 (7 bases). The germline CDR1 and CDR2 sequences are SGHAT and FQNNGV. Between the trimmed V and J ends, which lost 1 base and 3 bases, there was a span of 13 bases. The CDR3 spans 17 residues. This CDR3 is CASSLAGGAGGANVLTF. In nucleotides, the CDR3 is TGTGCCAGCAGCTTAGCGGGGGGCGCAGGTGGGGCCAACGTCCTGACTTTC.

The rearrangement uses TRBV30 and TRBJ1-1; perhaps TRBD1 as D (5 bases). The CDR3 totals 13 residues. The ends were cut back, 1 base at V and 10 bases at J, with 16 bases in the middle. CDR1 is GTSNPN, CDR2 SVGIG, per germline (reference sequence). The CDR3 bases are TGTGCCTGGAGTGCACTCTTAGGGACGACAGCTTTCTTT. It is translated as CAWSALLGTTAFF.

The chain couples TRBV29-1 to TRBJ2-7, with TRBD1 matching 9 bases. V lost 6 bases to trimming and J lost 1 base; unmatched junction nucleotides: 7. In germline, CDR1 is SQVTM, CDR2 ANQGSEA. This CDR3 contains 14 residues. Here the CDR3 reads CSVETGGESYEQYF. In DNA, the CDR3 is TGCAGCGTGGAAACAGGGGGCGAATCCTACGAGCAGTACTTC.

This clone has only a few counts. This rearrangement joins TRBV7-2 to TRBJ2-6; D is possibly TRBD2 (6 bases). From germline, CDR1 is SGHTA and CDR2 FQGNSA. The CDR3 covers 15 residues. V lost 5 bases and J lost 0, with 8 bases in between. The CDR3 here is CASSRDSSGANVLTF. In nucleotides, the CDR3 is TGTGCCAGCAGCCGGGACTCCTCTGGGGCCAACGTCCTGACTTTC. The full variable domain, in which reference TRBV7-2 and TRBJ2-6 provide the parts outside the CDR3, is GAGVSQSPSNKVTEKGKDVELRCDPISGHTALYWYRQSLGQGLEFLIYFQGNSAPDKSGLPSDRFSAERTGGSVSTLTIQRTQQEDSAVYLCASSRDSSGANVLTFGAGSRLTVL.

The chain recombines TRBV29-1 with TRBJ2-7; 9 bases fit TRBD2. The V gene end was trimmed by 4 bases and the J gene end by 5 bases; junction bases not matched to a gene: 3. CDR1 SQVTM and CDR2 ANQGSEA come from the germline V gene. The CDR3 sequence is 12 residues long. The CDR3 spells CSVGGLANEQYF. CDR3 bases: TGCAGCGTTGGGGGACTAGCAAACGAGCAGTACTTC.